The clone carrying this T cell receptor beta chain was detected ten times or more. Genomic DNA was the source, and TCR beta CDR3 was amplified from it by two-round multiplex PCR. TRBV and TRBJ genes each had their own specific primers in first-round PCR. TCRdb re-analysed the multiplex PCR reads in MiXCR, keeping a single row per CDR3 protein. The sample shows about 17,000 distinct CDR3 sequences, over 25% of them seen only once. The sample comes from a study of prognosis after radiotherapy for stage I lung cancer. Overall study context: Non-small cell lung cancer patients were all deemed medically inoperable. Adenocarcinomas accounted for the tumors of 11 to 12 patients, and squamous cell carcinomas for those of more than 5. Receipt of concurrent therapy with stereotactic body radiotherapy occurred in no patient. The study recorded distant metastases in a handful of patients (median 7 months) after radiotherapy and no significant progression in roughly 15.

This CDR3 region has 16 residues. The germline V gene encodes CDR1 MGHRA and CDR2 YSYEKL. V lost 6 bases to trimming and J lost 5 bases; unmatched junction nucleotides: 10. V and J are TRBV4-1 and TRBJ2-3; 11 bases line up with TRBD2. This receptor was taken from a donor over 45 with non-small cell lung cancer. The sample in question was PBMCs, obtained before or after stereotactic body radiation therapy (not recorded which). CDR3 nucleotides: TGCGCCAGCAGTTACACACTAGCGGGAGCGGTAGATACGCAGTATTTT. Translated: CASSYTLAGAVDTQYF.